Below, 13 T cell receptor beta chains from the same sample are listed, as sequenced in a study of blood T cells in healthy people across ages (dated by TCRdb to between 2015 and 2016). Library prep was done by 5' RACE. TCRdb shows the sequencer as Illumina HiSeq 2500. A second roughly 6 to 12 cycle PCR used a sample-barcoded 5' primer and a J-beta primer mix. Starting from the raw public reads, TCRdb applied fastp trimming at Q25, assembled clones with MiXCR and retained in-frame beta chains. Rows merge per CDR3 protein into single entries with the most common DNA and genes. The sample includes over 600,000 distinct CDR3 sequences, with approximately 21% observed a single time. More than 3% of the sample belongs to the ten largest clones. Sequences were obtained from blood. The receptors were gathered from a man aged 65 to 85 in good health.

The gene calls are TRBV10-3 and TRBJ1-5; a weak D match, TRBD1 (5 bases). Germline CDR1 is ENHRY and CDR2 is SYGVKD. Trimming cost V 3 bases and J 4 bases, with 10 bases left between them. This CDR3 contains 14 residues. The CDR3 DNA follows: TGTGCCATCAGTGATGGGACTTCTAATCAGCCCCAGCATTTT. Translation gives CAISDGTSNQPQHF.

In this sample, this clonotype turned up a few times. The V and J genes are TRBV2 and TRBJ2-5, with 11 bases fitting TRBD2. Germline V gives CDR1 SNHLY, CDR2 FYNNEI. J lost 1 base, V lost 4 bases, and 5 bases had no gene match. CDR3 size: 16 residues. This chain's CDR3 is CASSVRTSGFQETQYF. CDR3 DNA sequence: TGTGCCAGCAGTGTTCGGACTAGCGGGTTCCAAGAGACCCAGTACTTC.

This chain links TRBV7-9 with TRBJ2-3, with 7 nucleotides matching TRBD2. V lost 2 bases to trimming and J lost 2 bases; unmatched junction nucleotides: 4. The CDR3 totals 15 residues. Germline V gene lookup returns CDR1 SEHNR and CDR2 FQNEAQ (reference sequence). The CDR3 is CASSLRSGDTDTQYF. The CDR3 coding sequence is TGTGCCAGCAGCTTAAGAAGCGGGGACACAGATACGCAGTATTTT.

The chain is built from TRBV6-2 or TRBV6-3 and TRBJ1-1, with TRBD1 matching 7 bases. This CDR3 comprises 18 residues. The ends lost 6 bases at V and 0 bases at J; junction bases unmatched: 16. Germline V gene data show CDR1 as MNHEY and CDR2 as SVGEGT. CDR3 region: CASRQSPGTAVMNTEAFF. CDR3 DNA: TGTGCCAGCAGGCAAAGCCCCGGGACAGCTGTTATGAACACTGAAGCTTTCTTT.

The gene calls are TRBV4-1 and TRBJ2-5, with D unresolved. Germline-derived CDR1 and CDR2 are MGHRA and YSYEKL. The CDR3 has 14 residues. Between the trimmed V and J ends, which lost 2 bases and 2 bases, there was a span of 9 bases. CDR3 region: CASSQSWQQETQYF. For the CDR3, the DNA is TGCGCCAGCAGCCAATCCTGGCAGCAAGAGACCCAGTACTTC.

V gene TRBV5-1 combines with J gene TRBJ1-1, with TRBD1 matching 8 bases. The CDR3 totals 16 residues. Germline V gene data show CDR1 as SGHRS and CDR2 as YFSETQ. V lost 2 bases to trimming and J lost 0 bases; unmatched junction nucleotides: 6. As DNA, the CDR3 is TGCGCCAGCAGCTTAAGATCGGACAGGGTGAACACTGAAGCTTTCTTT. Translation gives CASSLRSDRVNTEAFF.

The chain joins TRBV20-1 to TRBJ2-5; TRBD2 matches 9 bases. The J call may be mistaken, given a closer DNA end match to TRBJ2-7. Germline CDR1 DFQATT, CDR2 SNEGSKA (reference sequence). The CDR3 contains 19 residues. The CDR3 sequence: CSARDEPGSSGSDSYEQYF. DNA for the CDR3: TGCAGTGCTAGAGATGAACCAGGGAGTAGCGGGAGCGACTCCTACGAGCAGTACTTC.

This sequence joins TRBV20-1 and TRBJ2-7, with D maybe TRBD1 (6 bases). The tail of the sequence fits TRBJ2-1 better, so the J call may be wrong. Germline CDR1 DFQATT, CDR2 SNEGSKA (reference sequence). The CDR3 spans 14 residues. The CDR3 coding sequence is TGCAGTGCTAGTGGGCTAGGGGGATACAATGAGCAGTTCTTC. This sequence encodes CSASGLGGYNEQFF.

This clonotype was detected only a few times. This chain connects TRBV4-1 to TRBJ1-4, with D unresolved. V was pared by 1 base and J by 6 bases, with 15 bases between. The CDR3 spans 16 residues. Germline assignment: CDR1 MGHRA and CDR2 YSYEKL. The CDR3 loop is CASSQGMGQTHEKLFF. CDR3 DNA sequence: TGCGCCAGCAGCCAAGGGATGGGCCAAACACATGAAAAACTGTTTTTT.

This sequence joins TRBV4-2 and TRBJ2-5, with TRBD1 matching over 7 bases. The V and J ends lost 1 base and 4 bases, in that order; junction bases with no gene match: 9. The CDR3 extends over 16 amino acids. Germline V lookup: CDR1 LGHNA, CDR2 YNFKEQ. CDR3 bases: TGTGCCAGCAGCCAAGTGAAGGGGGCAGGTGGAGAGACCCAGTACTTC. Translation gives CASSQVKGAGGETQYF.

The chain employs TRBV20-1 and TRBJ1-2; the match to TRBD1 covers 7 bases. This CDR3 has 12 amino acids. Germline V gene data show CDR1 as DFQATT and CDR2 as SNEGSKA (reference sequence). J was trimmed by 6 bases and V by 3 bases; bases with no gene match: 4. CDR3 nucleotide sequence: TGCAGTGCTAGGACAGGGAAGAATGGCTACACCTTC. It is translated as CSARTGKNGYTF.

This chain joins TRBV7-8 and TRBJ1-1, with 7 bases identical to TRBD1. V lost 5 bases and J lost 0; bases outside the gene matches: 6. This CDR3 comprises 15 residues. The germline CDR1 and CDR2 sequences are SGHVS and FQNEAQ. The chain's CDR3 is CASSVWTGMNTEAFF. The DNA for the CDR3 is TGTGCCAGCAGCGTATGGACAGGAATGAACACTGAAGCTTTCTTT.

This sequence joins TRBV20-1 and TRBJ2-5, with TRBD2 matching 12 bases. Germline V CDR1 and CDR2: DFQATT, SNEGSKA (reference sequence). The CDR3 loop spans 17 amino acids. With V trimmed by 0 bases and J by 11 bases, 16 bases remained unmatched. CDR3 DNA: TGCAGTGCTAGAGAGCCTATTGGGCTAGCGGGAGGGGGGGAGCAGTACTTC. The encoded protein is CSAREPIGLAGGGEQYF.